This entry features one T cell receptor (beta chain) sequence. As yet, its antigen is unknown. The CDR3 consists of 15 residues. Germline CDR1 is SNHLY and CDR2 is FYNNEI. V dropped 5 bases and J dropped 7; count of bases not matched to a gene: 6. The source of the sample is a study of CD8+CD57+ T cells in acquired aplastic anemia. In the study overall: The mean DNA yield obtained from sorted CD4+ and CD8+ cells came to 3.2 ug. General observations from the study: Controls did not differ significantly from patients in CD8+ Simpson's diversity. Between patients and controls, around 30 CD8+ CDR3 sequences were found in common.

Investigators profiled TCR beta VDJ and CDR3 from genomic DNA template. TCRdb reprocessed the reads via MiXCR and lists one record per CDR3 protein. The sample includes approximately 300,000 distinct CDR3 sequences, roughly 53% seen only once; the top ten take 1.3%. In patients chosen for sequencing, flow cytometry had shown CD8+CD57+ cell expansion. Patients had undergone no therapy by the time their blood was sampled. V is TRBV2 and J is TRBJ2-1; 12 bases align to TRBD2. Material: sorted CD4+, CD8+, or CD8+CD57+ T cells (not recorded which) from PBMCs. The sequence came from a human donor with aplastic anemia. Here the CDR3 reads CASSQTSGSGNEQFF. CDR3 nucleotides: TGTGCCAGCAGTCAGACTAGCGGGAGTGGAAATGAGCAGTTCTTC.